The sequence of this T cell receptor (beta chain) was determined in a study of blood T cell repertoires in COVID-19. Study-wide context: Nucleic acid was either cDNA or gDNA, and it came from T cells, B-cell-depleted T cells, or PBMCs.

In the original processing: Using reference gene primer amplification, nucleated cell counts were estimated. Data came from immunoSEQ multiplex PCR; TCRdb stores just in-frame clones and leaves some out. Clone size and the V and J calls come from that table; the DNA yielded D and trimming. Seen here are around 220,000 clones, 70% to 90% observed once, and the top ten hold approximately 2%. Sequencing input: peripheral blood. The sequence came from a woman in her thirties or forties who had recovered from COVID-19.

The CDR3 DNA is TGTGCCAGCAGTGAGGAGACACTCCCGGGGGAGACCCAGTACTTC. This encodes CASSEETLPGETQYF. V gene TRBV2 combines with J gene TRBJ2-5; tentative D call: TRBD2 (5 bases). CDR3 length: 15 residues. The germline gives CDR1 SNHLY, CDR2 FYNNEI. V was cut by 3 bases and J by 5 bases, with 16 bases left in between. The full variable domain, in which reference TRBV2 and TRBJ2-5 provide the parts outside the CDR3, is EPEVTQTPSHQVTQMGQEVILRCVPISNHLYFYWYRQILGQKVEFLVSFYNNEISEKSEIFDDQFSVERPDGSNFTLKIRSTKLEDSAMYFCASSEETLPGETQYFGPGTRLLVL.